These 18 T cell receptor beta chains originate from one sample sequenced in a study of CD4 T cells in relation to SARS-CoV-2 and coronaviruses. CD4+ T cells from unexposed donors were obtained before the COVID-19 pandemic (2011-2018). Isolation of CD4+ T cells took place after roughly nine days in culture. For these TCRs, the target antigens are not known. Generated by immunoSEQ multiplex PCR, the TCRdb table keeps only in-frame clones and is missing some. The sample lists roughly 25,000 clones, 60% to 85% occurring once. The material sequenced was CD4+ T cells from PBMCs, cultured in vitro. These receptors were obtained from a human donor in good health.

This sequence joins TRBV7-7 and TRBJ2-1; D gene unclear. The CDR3 extends over 13 amino acids. Between the trimmed V and J ends, which lost 1 base and 8 bases, there was a span of 9 bases. Germline CDR1 and CDR2: SSHAT and FNYEAQ (reference sequence). As DNA, the CDR3 is TGTGCCAGCAGCTTAGGAATCGAGGATGAGCAGTTCTTC. It translates to CASSLGIEDEQFF.

The rearrangement joins TRBV5-6 to TRBJ1-5, with 7 bases matching TRBD1. Losses at the gene ends were 9 bases for V and 7 bases for J; bases not matched to a gene: 16. CDR1 is SGHDT and CDR2 is YYEEEE in the germline V gene. The CDR3 totals 15 residues. The CDR3 region is CATHLPTGRKQPQHF. In DNA form, the CDR3 reads TGTGCCACTCACCTTCCGACAGGGCGTAAACAGCCCCAGCATTTT.

The chain carries TRBV7-9 and TRBJ1-2; tentatively, D is TRBD1 (5 bases). This CDR3 comprises 14 residues. CDR1 SEHNR and CDR2 FQNEAQ come from the germline V gene (reference sequence). V was cut by 0 bases and J by 6 bases, with 11 bases left in between. The CDR3 sequence is CASSLAPGLDGYTF. The CDR3 bases are TGTGCCAGCAGCTTAGCGCCAGGGCTTGATGGCTACACCTTC.

The chain combines TRBV9 with TRBJ2-7; TRBD2 matches at 7 bases. The germline V gene encodes CDR1 SGDLS and CDR2 YYNGEE. The CDR3 sequence is 15 residues long. The V gene end was trimmed by 3 bases and the J gene end by 3 bases; junction bases not matched to a gene: 9. CDR3 DNA sequence: TGTGCCAGCAGCGGGGGGGGAGGGGTCAGCTACGAGCAGTACTTC. This gives the protein CASSGGGGVSYEQYF.

The chain is built from TRBV2 and TRBJ1-2; a possible D gene is TRBD1 (5 bases). V was cut by 4 bases and J by 8 bases, with 14 bases left in between. CDR3 length: 13 residues. Germline CDR1 and CDR2: SNHLY and FYNNEI. Here the CDR3 reads CASSVRDWPGYTF. CDR3 DNA: TGTGCCAGCAGTGTCCGGGACTGGCCAGGCTACACCTTC.

The rearrangement joins TRBV21-1 to TRBJ2-3. TRBV21-1 has pseudogene status. The CDR3 has 14 amino acids. CDR3 in amino acids: CASSKARESDTQYF. The CDR3 DNA reads as TGTGCCAGCAGCAAAGCCAGGGAGTCAGATACGCAGTATTTT.

The chain is built from TRBV25-1 and TRBJ1-4; the D gene is possibly TRBD1 (5 bases). V was pared by 3 bases and J by 0 bases, with 14 bases between. The CDR3 runs 17 residues. The germline gives CDR1 MGHDK, CDR2 SYGVNS. The CDR3 reads CASSDRQGSATNEKLFF. The CDR3 DNA sequence: TGTGCCAGCAGTGACCGGCAGGGTTCCGCAACTAATGAAAAACTGTTTTTT.

In DNA, the CDR3 is TGTGCCAGCAGTGAGGTAATAGGGTATGAAGCTTTCTTT. This translates into CASSEVIGYEAFF. The chain recombines TRBV6-4 with TRBJ1-1; no definite D call. This CDR3 has 13 amino acids. Between the trimmed V and J ends, which lost 3 bases and 7 bases, there was a span of 12 bases. Germline V gene lookup returns CDR1 MRHNA and CDR2 SNTAGT.

The rearrangement uses TRBV19 and TRBJ2-4, with D perhaps TRBD2 (6 bases). V shed 3 bases and J shed 8 bases, with 14 bases lying between them. This CDR3 contains 14 residues. CDR1 and CDR2 (germline): LNHDA, SQIVND (reference sequence). The CDR3 loop is CASSIGGTGDIQYF. CDR3 in DNA: TGTGCCAGTAGTATTGGAGGGACCGGGGACATTCAGTACTTC.

The chain links TRBV7-9 to TRBJ1-4; no firm D call. The CDR3 is made up of 15 amino acids. Per the germline V gene, CDR1 is SEHNR and CDR2 is FQNEAQ (reference sequence). Trimming removed 5 bases at V and 8 bases at J, with 18 bases between. CDR3 sequence: CASSPGEGRVEKLFF. The CDR3 DNA reads as TGTGCCAGCAGCCCCGGAGAAGGAAGAGTCGAAAAACTGTTTTTT.

The rearrangement uses TRBV30 and TRBJ1-1, with D unclear. Germline V gives CDR1 GTSNPN, CDR2 SVGIG (reference sequence). Between the trimmed V and J ends, which lost 1 base and 5 bases, there was a span of 11 bases. This CDR3 comprises 13 residues. CDR3 DNA: TGTGCCTGGAGTGGGTCTCACGGGACTGAAGCTTTCTTT. Its protein is CAWSGSHGTEAFF. The whole variable domain, filled in from reference TRBV30 and TRBJ1-1, reads SQTIHQWPATLVQPVGSPLSLECTVEGTSNPNLYWYRQAAGRGLQLLFYSVGIGQISSEVPQNLSASRPQDRQFILSSKKLLLSDSGFYLCAWSGSHGTEAFFGQGTRLTVV.

The chain uses TRBV7-2 and TRBJ2-6; D may be TRBD2 (6 bases). CDR3 length: 16 residues. V was cut by 6 bases and J by 4 bases, with 16 bases left in between. Germline V gene sequence: CDR1 SGHTA, CDR2 FQGNSA. The CDR3 DNA follows: TGTGCCAGCAGGGGGGGAGAGGCTTCGGGGGCCAACGTCCTGACTTTC. This codes for CASRGGEASGANVLTF.

V gene TRBV5-1 combines with J gene TRBJ1-6, with no clear D. Deletions cut 0 bases from V and 6 bases from J, with 7 bases between. The CDR3 has 14 residues. Germline-derived CDR1 and CDR2 are SGHRS and YFSETQ. This chain's CDR3 is CASSLEGSNSPLHF. The CDR3 DNA reads TGCGCCAGCAGCTTGGAAGGGAGTAATTCACCCCTCCACTTT.

The CDR3 DNA follows: TGTGCCAGCAGTTTAGACTCACTATTCCCCCTCCACTTT. This sequence encodes CASSLDSLFPLHF. This rearrangement joins TRBV12-3 or TRBV12-4 to TRBJ1-6; D is unclear. V was shortened by 1 base and J by 13 bases, with 11 bases between the two germline ends. The CDR3 consists of 13 residues.

The CDR3 loop reads CASSLGVAGRETQYF. The CDR3 DNA is TGTGCCAGCAGCTTAGGGGTAGCGGGGAGGGAGACCCAGTACTTC. The chain uses TRBV11-2 and TRBJ2-5, with 8 bases lining up with TRBD2. The CDR3 is made up of 15 amino acids. With 1 base clipped from V and 5 bases from J, the junction kept 6 bases outside the gene matches. CDR1 is SGHAT, CDR2 FQNNGV, per germline. Drawing the rest from reference TRBV11-2 and TRBJ2-5, the complete variable domain is EAGVAQSPRYKIIEKRQSVAFWCNPISGHATLYWYQQILGQGPKLLIQFQNNGVVDDSQLPKDRFSAERLKGVDSTLKIQPAKLEDSAVYLCASSLGVAGRETQYFGPGTRLLVL.

V gene TRBV3-1 (or the pseudogene TRBV3-2) combines with J gene TRBJ2-7; D is unclear. CDR1 LGHDT and CDR2 YNNKEL come from the germline V gene (reference sequence). The germline V and J ends were trimmed by 4 bases and 5 bases, with 15 bases remaining between them. The CDR3 contains 14 residues. The CDR3 protein is CASSRLTFRDEQYF. The DNA for the CDR3 is TGTGCCAGCAGCCGCCTGACATTTCGGGACGAGCAGTACTTC.

The J gene is TRBJ1-3, the V gene TRBV9; no definite D call. Deletions cut 0 bases from V and 0 bases from J, with 10 bases between. This CDR3 region has 16 residues. Germline CDR1 reads SGDLS; CDR2 reads YYNGEE. The chain's CDR3 is CASSVDGLSSGNTIYF. In nucleotides, the CDR3 is TGTGCCAGCAGCGTAGACGGGCTCAGCTCTGGAAACACCATATATTTT.

The chain uses TRBV19 and TRBJ2-3, with 7 bases identical to TRBD1. The length of the CDR3 is 13 residues. The V segment lost 6 bases and the J segment 3 bases; nucleotides outside the gene matches: 3. Per germline, CDR1 LNHDA and CDR2 SQIVND (reference sequence). This chain's CDR3 is CASSDRVTDTQYF. In DNA, the CDR3 is TGTGCCAGTAGCGACAGGGTTACAGATACGCAGTATTTT.